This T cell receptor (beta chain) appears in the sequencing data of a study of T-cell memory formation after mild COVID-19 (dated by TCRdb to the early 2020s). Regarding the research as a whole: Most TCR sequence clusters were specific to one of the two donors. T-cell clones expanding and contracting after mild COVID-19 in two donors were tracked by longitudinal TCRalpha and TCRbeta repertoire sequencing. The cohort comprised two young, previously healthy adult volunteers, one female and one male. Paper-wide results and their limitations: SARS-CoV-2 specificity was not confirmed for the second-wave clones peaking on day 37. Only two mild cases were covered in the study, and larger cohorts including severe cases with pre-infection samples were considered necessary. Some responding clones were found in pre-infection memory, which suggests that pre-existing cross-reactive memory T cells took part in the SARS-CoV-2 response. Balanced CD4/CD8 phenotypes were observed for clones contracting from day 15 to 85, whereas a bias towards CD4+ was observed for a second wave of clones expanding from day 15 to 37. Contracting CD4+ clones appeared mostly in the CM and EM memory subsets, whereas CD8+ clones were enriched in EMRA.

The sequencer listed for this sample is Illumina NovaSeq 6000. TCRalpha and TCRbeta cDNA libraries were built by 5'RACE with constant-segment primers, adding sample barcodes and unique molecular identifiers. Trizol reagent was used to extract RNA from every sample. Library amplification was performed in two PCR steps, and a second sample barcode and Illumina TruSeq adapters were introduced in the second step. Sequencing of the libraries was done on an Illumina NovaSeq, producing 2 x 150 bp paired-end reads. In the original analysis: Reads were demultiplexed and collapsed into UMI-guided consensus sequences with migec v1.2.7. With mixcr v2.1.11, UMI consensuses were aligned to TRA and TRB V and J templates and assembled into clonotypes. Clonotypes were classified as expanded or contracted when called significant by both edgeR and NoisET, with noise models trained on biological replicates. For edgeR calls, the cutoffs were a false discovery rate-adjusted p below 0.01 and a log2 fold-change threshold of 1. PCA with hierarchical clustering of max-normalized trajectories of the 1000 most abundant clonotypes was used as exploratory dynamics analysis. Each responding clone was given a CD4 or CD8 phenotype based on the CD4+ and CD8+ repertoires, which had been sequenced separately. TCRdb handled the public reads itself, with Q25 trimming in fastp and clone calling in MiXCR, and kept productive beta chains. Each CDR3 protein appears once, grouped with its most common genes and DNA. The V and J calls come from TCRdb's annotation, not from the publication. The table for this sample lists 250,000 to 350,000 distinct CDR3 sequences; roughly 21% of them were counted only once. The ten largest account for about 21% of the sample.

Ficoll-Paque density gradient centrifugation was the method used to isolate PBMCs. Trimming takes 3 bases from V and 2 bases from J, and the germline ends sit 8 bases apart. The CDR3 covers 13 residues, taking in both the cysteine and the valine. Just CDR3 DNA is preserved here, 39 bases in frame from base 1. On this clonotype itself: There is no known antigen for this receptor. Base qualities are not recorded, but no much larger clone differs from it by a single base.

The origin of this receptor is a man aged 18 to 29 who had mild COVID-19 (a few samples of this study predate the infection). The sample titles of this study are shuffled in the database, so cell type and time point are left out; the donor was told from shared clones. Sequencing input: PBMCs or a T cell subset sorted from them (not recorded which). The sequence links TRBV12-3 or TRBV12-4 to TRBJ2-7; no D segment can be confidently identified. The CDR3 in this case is CASSFKLTYEQYV. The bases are TGTGCCAGCAGTTTTAAGCTAACCTACGAGCAGTACGTC.